The 10 T cell receptor beta chains given below trace back to one sample, sequenced in a study of blood T cell repertoires in COVID-19. Sequencing was performed with immunoSEQ multiplex PCR; in TCRdb, only in-frame clones are kept and a portion is missing. The table shows roughly 140,000 clones, with around four fifths occurring only once. The sample comprised PBMCs or T cells enriched from blood (not recorded which). The source is a woman aged 40 to 50 who had recovered from COVID-19.

The sample holds a few counts of this clone. V is TRBV2 and J is TRBJ2-1; D is possibly TRBD2 (5 bases). Germline-derived CDR1 and CDR2 are SNHLY and FYNNEI. The ends were cut back, 3 bases at V and 0 bases at J, with 9 bases in the middle. The CDR3 covers 15 residues. CDR3 in amino acids: CASSDDRGSYNEQFF. The CDR3 nucleotides read TGTGCCAGCAGTGACGATCGGGGCTCCTACAATGAGCAGTTCTTC. Looking up the rest from reference TRBV2 and TRBJ2-1 gives the full variable domain: EPEVTQTPSHQVTQMGQEVILRCVPISNHLYFYWYRQILGQKVEFLVSFYNNEISEKSEIFDDQFSVERPDGSNFTLKIRSTKLEDSAMYFCASSDDRGSYNEQFFGPGTRLTVL.

This clone was seen more than once but under ten times. V gene TRBV7-9 combines with J gene TRBJ2-1; D not resolved. Germline V lookup: CDR1 SEHNR, CDR2 FQNEAQ (reference sequence). This CDR3 contains 14 residues. The V end was cut by 3 bases, the J end by 1 base, with 7 bases between. CDR3 protein: CASSLFGSYNEQFF. The CDR3, as DNA: TGTGCCAGCAGCTTGTTCGGGTCCTACAATGAGCAGTTCTTC.

The genes are TRBV7-9 and TRBJ1-4; D ambiguous. Trimming left V 5 bases short and J 1 base short, with 11 bases between. CDR3 length equals 15 residues. Germline V CDR1 and CDR2: SEHNR, FQNEAQ (reference sequence). The DNA of the CDR3 is TGTGCCAGCAGCCCGACGGGTGGAACTAATGAAAAACTGTTTTTT. Protein sequence: CASSPTGGTNEKLFF.

The V and J genes are TRBV4-1 and TRBJ2-2; no clear D gene. CDR1 and CDR2 from the germline V gene are MGHRA and YSYEKL. V lost 5 bases and J 0 bases, leaving 13 bases between the germline ends. There are 16 residues in the CDR3. The CDR3 protein is CASSNAVSSNTGELFF. CDR3 in DNA: TGCGCCAGCAGCAATGCCGTCAGTTCGAACACCGGGGAGCTGTTTTTT.

This chain uses TRBV7-3 with TRBJ2-1, with TRBD1 identical over 8 bases. V lost 5 bases to trimming and J lost 4 bases; unmatched junction nucleotides: 4. This CDR3 contains 14 residues. Germline lookup yields CDR1 SGHTA and CDR2 FQGTGA. CDR3 protein: CASSPRQGYNEQFF. The CDR3 region has the DNA TGTGCCAGCAGCCCAAGACAGGGGTACAATGAGCAGTTCTTC. Full variable domain (rest looked up from reference TRBV7-3 and TRBJ2-1): GAGVSQTPSNKVTEKGKYVELRCDPISGHTALYWYRQSLGQGPEFLIYFQGTGAADDSGLPNDRFFAVRPEGSVSTLKIQRTERGDSAVYLCASSPRQGYNEQFFGPGTRLTVL.

V and J are TRBV10-3 and TRBJ1-1; D possibly corresponds to TRBD1 (6 bases). Trimming pared 0 bases from V and 6 bases from J, leaving 17 bases between. The CDR3 extends over 16 amino acids. Germline V lookup: CDR1 ENHRY, CDR2 SYGVKD. The CDR3 DNA follows: TGTGCCATCAGTGAGTCCATCACAGGGATTCTAGCTGAAGCTTTCTTT. Translation gives CAISESITGILAEAFF.

This clone was seen only once. V gene TRBV19 combines with J gene TRBJ1-1, with 11 nucleotides matching TRBD1. CDR1 is LNHDA and CDR2 is SQIVND in the germline V gene (reference sequence). The CDR3 covers 15 residues. Germline trimming cut 5 bases from V and 5 bases from J; bases unmatched to any gene: 7. This chain's CDR3 is CASSQRTGGKTEAFF. CDR3 in DNA: TGTGCCAGTAGTCAAAGGACAGGGGGCAAAACTGAAGCTTTCTTT.

This chain joins TRBV3-1 (or the pseudogene TRBV3-2) and TRBJ1-5; a weak D match, TRBD1 (5 bases). Germline loops: CDR1 LGHDT, CDR2 YNNKEL (reference sequence). The CDR3 is 17 residues long. Trimming pared 2 bases from V and 5 bases from J, leaving 19 bases between. In DNA, the CDR3 is TGTGCCAGCAGCCAACCCCAGGGTCTCCCATTACATCAGCCCCAGCATTTT. This gives the protein CASSQPQGLPLHQPQHF.

The rearrangement joins TRBV11-1 to TRBJ1-1; TRBD1 matches at 11 bases. This CDR3 is built from 15 residues. Unmatched junction bases numbered 2, after V lost 4 bases and J lost 1 base. In germline, CDR1 is SGHAT, CDR2 FQDESV (reference sequence). The CDR3 coding sequence is TGTGCCAGCAGCTCCGGGACAGGGGGGAACACTGAAGCTTTCTTT. Translated, it gives CASSSGTGGNTEAFF.

About this clone itself: Other DNA sequences from this sample encode an identical CDR3 as well. The DNA of the CDR3 is TGCGCCAGCAGCTTGTCGGGGCGGGGTGGAGATACGCAGTATTTT. It yields the protein CASSLSGRGGDTQYF. The gene calls are TRBV5-1 and TRBJ2-3; TRBD2 is a possible D gene (6 bases). V was shortened by 1 base and J by 5 bases, with 14 bases between the two germline ends. The CDR3 is 15 residues long. Per germline, CDR1 SGHRS and CDR2 YFSETQ.